This TCR beta chain was sequenced in a study of identical twins' blood T cells. Study-wide background: About six alpha and about 6 beta libraries together yielded tens of millions of reads. Findings and caveats of the study: Top TCRbeta clonotypes were shared more with twin than unrelated donors. Twin similarity might stem from environmental factors, not only genetics.

TCRdb reprocessed the 5' RACE reads via MiXCR and lists one record per CDR3 protein. The sample contains hundreds of thousands of distinct CDR3 sequences, around 30% of which appear only once. The V gene's germline CDR1 is MNHNY and CDR2 SVGAGI (reference sequence). The CDR3 has 15 amino acids. V was clipped by 6 bases and J by 0 bases, with 14 bases between them. A note on this clonotype: The antigen is undetermined.

Six healthy women, forming three identical twin pairs, donated samples. J is TRBJ1-1 and V is TRBV6-6, with a weak D call TRBD1 (5 bases). This receptor was taken from a woman aged 18-55 years in good health. Input material: PBMCs. The CDR3 sequence is CASSPPGVMNTEAFF. The CDR3 DNA reads as TGTGCCAGCAGCCCACCGGGGGTCATGAACACTGAAGCTTTCTTT.